Described below is a single T cell receptor (beta chain) sequence and its context. The antigen is not known. Germline CDR1 SQVTM, CDR2 ANQGSEA. V was clipped by 0 bases and J by 6 bases, with 15 bases between them. There are 14 residues in the CDR3. This record comes from a study of T cells in localized non-small cell lung cancer. Study conclusions and caveats: Adjacent lung tissue had a median approximately 57 of the top 100 clones found in the tumor. The greatest T cell clonality was found in uninvolved adjacent lung (higher than in tumor).

Here immunoSEQ multiplex PCR was the method, and the copy in TCRdb shows in-frame clones only, minus some. The table has tens of thousands of clones, 90% to 95% seen once. This TCR came from a woman aged 40 to 75 with stage II lung adenocarcinoma. The V gene is TRBV29-1, the J gene TRBJ2-7, with D uncertain. Sequenced material: PBMCs, taken before any cancer treatment. CDR3 region: CSVEEALGTSEQYF. CDR3 sequence (DNA): TGCAGCGTTGAAGAAGCCCTAGGTACAAGCGAGCAGTACTTC.